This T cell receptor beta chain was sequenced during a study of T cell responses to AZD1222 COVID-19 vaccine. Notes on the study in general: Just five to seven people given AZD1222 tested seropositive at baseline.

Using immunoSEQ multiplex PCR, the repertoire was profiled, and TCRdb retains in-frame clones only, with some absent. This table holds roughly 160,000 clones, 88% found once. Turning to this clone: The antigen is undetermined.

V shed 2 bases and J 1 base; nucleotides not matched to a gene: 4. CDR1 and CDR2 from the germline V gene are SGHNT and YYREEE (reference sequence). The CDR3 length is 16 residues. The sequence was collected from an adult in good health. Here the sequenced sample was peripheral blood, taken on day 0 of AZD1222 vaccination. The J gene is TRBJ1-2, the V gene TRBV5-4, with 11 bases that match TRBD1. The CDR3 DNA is TGTGCCAGCAGCTTAGGACAGGGGGCCATTAACTATGGCTACACCTTC. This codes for CASSLGQGAINYGYTF.